Below, one T cell receptor beta chain is given with its context. This entry belongs to a study of blood T cell repertoires in COVID-19. In the study overall: Sites across the United States, Italy and Spain contributed samples from acute and convalescent COVID-19.

The CDR3 loop spans 15 amino acids. Trimming removed 5 bases at V and 4 bases at J, with 14 bases between. Germline V gene data show CDR1 as KGHSH and CDR2 as LQKENI. Sequencing used immunoSEQ multiplex PCR; TCRdb keeps in-frame clones, though not all of them. This table holds 150,000 to 200,000 clones, roughly 73% found once. This chain connects TRBV18 to TRBJ1-4, with D perhaps matching TRBD1 (6 bases). Source material: peripheral blood. The sequence came from a man in his 70s with acute or convalescent COVID-19. The CDR3 region has the DNA TGTGCCAGCTCAAATAACAGGGCTAATAATGAAAAACTGTTTTTT. It is translated as CASSNNRANNEKLFF.